This T cell receptor beta chain was identified in a study of OX40 agonist ivuxolimab in advanced cancers. Broadly, across the study: Ivuxolimab was a fully human IgG2 agonistic monoclonal antibody targeting the costimulatory receptor OX40 (CD134). Intravenous ivuxolimab was administered to patients every 2 weeks at six dose levels: 0.01, 0.1, 0.3, 1.5, 3 and 10 mg/kg. Of the 50 to 55 dose-escalation patients, hepatocellular carcinoma was present in approximately 20, melanoma in around 15, renal cell carcinoma in 9 and head and neck cancer in 9. Patients were allowed to have had prior anti-PD-1, anti-PD-L1 or anti-CTLA-4 therapy, and 40% to 45% of the dose-escalation patients had previously received checkpoint inhibitors. The purpose of peripheral TCRbeta sequencing was to test whether ivuxolimab changed TCR sequence diversity and led to clonal T-cell expansion. Three dose-escalation patients achieved partial responses, one with hepatocellular carcinoma and two with cutaneous melanoma. The paper reports the monotherapy dose-escalation portion (N of about 52 patients) of the phase I ivuxolimab trial. The dose-escalation cohort was roughly 87% male with a mean age of approximately 59 years, ranging from roughly 20 to 80. Points the paper makes about the study in general: Low levels of normalized T-cell clonal expansion were also seen in some patients who did not respond. At doses from 0.1 to 3.0 mg/kg, clonal expansion was seen in both CD4+ and CD8+ blood T cells between baseline and week 6. In partial responders in the 0.1-3.0 mg/kg groups, normalized peripheral clonal expansion was found to be among the lowest, especially among CD8+ T cells. The antigen specificity of the peripheral T cells that underwent clonal expansion was not determined. After ivuxolimab, CD8+ T cells had more expanded clones than CD4+ T cells on average.

To sequence the TCRbeta CDR3 region, genomic DNA was isolated from the sorted cells. The immunoSEQ Assay was used for sequencing of TCRbeta CDR3 regions. Not all clones reach the TCRdb copy of this immuneACCESS table, which keeps in-frame sequences only. Checked studies attribute under half of the gap to unresolved V genes and leave the rest unexplained. Across this sample there are around 68,000 clones, with about nine tenths seen only once. Approximately 2.6% of the sample lies in the top ten. Patients with a history of autoimmune disease or receiving systemic immunosuppression were excluded from the trial. Peripheral blood for TCR sequencing was collected from all dose cohorts at baseline, on cycle 4 day 1, and on cycle 7 day 1. The samples were drawn from a first-in-human, open-label, multicenter phase I dose-escalation trial of ivuxolimab. Adults with locally advanced or metastatic head and neck squamous cell, hepatocellular, melanoma or renal cell carcinoma were enrolled in the trial. Before TCR sequencing, CD4+ T cells and CD8+ T cells were sorted from peripheral blood as separate populations.

Remarks on this clone: What antigen it recognizes has not been identified. Base qualities were left out, and no much larger clone turns up one base away.

The CDR3 starts with the cysteine, ends with the phenylalanine, and has 11 residues. Left in the record is the CDR3 DNA by itself, 33 bases read in frame from the first base. The germline V gene encodes CDR1 DFQATT and CDR2 SNEGSKA (reference sequence). V is shortened by 5 bases, J by 3 bases, and the region joining them spans 7 bases. The rearranged chain carries TRBV20-1 and TRBJ1-1; a confident D gene designation cannot be given. The TCR comes from an adult with an advanced solid tumor such as melanoma, head and neck, liver or kidney cancer. The input for sequencing was CD4+ or CD8+ T cells sorted from blood, taken in a trial of the OX40 agonist ivuxolimab. The CDR3 loop reads CSALKDTEAFF. The nucleotides are TGCAGTGCTTTAAAGGACACTGAAGCTTTCTTT.